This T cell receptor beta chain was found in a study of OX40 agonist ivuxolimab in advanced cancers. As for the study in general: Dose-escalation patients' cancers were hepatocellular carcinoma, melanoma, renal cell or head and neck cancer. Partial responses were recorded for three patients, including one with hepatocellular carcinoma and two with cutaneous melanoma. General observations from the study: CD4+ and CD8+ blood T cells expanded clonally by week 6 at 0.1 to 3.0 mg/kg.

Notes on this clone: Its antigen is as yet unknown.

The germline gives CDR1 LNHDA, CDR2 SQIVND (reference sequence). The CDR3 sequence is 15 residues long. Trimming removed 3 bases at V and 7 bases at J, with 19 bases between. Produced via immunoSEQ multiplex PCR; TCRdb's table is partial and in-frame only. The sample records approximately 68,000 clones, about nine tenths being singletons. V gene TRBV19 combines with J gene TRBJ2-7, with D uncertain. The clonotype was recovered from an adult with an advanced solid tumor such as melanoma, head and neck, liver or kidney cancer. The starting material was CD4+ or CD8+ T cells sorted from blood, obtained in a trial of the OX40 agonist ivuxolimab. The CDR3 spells CASSIAALSTFEQYF. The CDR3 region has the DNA TGTGCCAGTAGTATCGCTGCCCTATCTACGTTTGAGCAGTACTTC. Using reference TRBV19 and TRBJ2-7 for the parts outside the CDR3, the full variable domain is DGGITQSPKYLFRKEGQNVTLSCEQNLNHDAMYWYRQDPGQGLRLIYYSQIVNDFQKGDIAEGYSVSREKKESFPLTVTSAQKNPTAFYLCASSIAALSTFEQYFGPGTRLTVT.